Shown below are 27 T cell receptor beta chains from a single sample sequenced in a study of blood T cells in healthy people across ages. Primers used in a second PCR of roughly 7 to 12 cycles were a sample-barcoded 5' primer and a J-beta primer mix. In TCRdb, the 5' RACE reads were re-called with MiXCR into one record per CDR3 protein. The data contain about 830,000 distinct CDR3 sequences, 62% of them seen just once; the ten biggest clones take up about a quarter. Sample: blood. All receptors come from a man under 40 in good health.

The gene calls are TRBV14 and TRBJ2-2; 10 nucleotides agree with TRBD1. Germline CDR1 reads SGHDN; CDR2 reads FVKESK. The J segment lost 3 bases and the V segment lost 4 bases, leaving 8 bases of the junction unmatched. This CDR3 contains 17 residues. CDR3 amino acids: CASSLYKGQGHTGELFF. DNA for the CDR3: TGTGCCAGCAGCCTATACAAGGGACAGGGGCACACCGGGGAGCTGTTTTTT.

V gene TRBV6-2 or TRBV6-3 combines with J gene TRBJ2-1; 10 nucleotides line up with TRBD2. The CDR3 sequence is 14 residues long. Germline V gene sequence: CDR1 MNHEY, CDR2 SVGEGT. The trim removed 8 bases at V and 4 bases at J, leaving 5 bases unmatched. The CDR3 here is CASWIAGGYNEQFF. CDR3 sequence (DNA): TGTGCCAGCTGGATAGCGGGGGGATACAATGAGCAGTTCTTC.

CDR3 sequence reads: CASSWGGRAGSSPLHF. CDR3 bases: TGTGCCAGCAGTTGGGGAGGGAGGGCAGGCAGTTCACCCCTCCACTTT. The V and J genes are TRBV6-1 and TRBJ1-6; no clear D. Per germline, CDR1 MNHNS and CDR2 SASEGT. V was shortened by 5 bases and J by 9 bases, with 20 bases between the two germline ends. The CDR3 loop spans 16 amino acids.

J is TRBJ2-2 and V is TRBV25-1; perhaps TRBD1 as D (5 bases). Trimming cost V 2 bases and J 1 base, with 5 bases left between them. The CDR3 spans 14 residues. In germline, CDR1 is MGHDK, CDR2 SYGVNS. The CDR3 DNA sequence: TGTGCCAGCAGTGAAACAGGGAACACCGGGGAGCTGTTTTTT. Protein: CASSETGNTGELFF.

The chain uses TRBV20-1 and TRBJ2-1; D might be TRBD2 (5 bases). Per the germline V gene, CDR1 is DFQATT and CDR2 is SNEGSKA (reference sequence). This CDR3 has 14 residues. V was clipped by 5 bases and J by 0 bases, with 11 bases between them. Written as DNA, the CDR3 is TGCAGTGCTCTCAGCGGATACTCCTACAATGAGCAGTTCTTC. Amino acid sequence: CSALSGYSYNEQFF.

This chain links TRBV2 with TRBJ2-1; 7 bases map to TRBD1. This CDR3 is built from 18 residues. The germline V gene has CDR1 SNHLY and CDR2 FYNNEI. V was pared by 10 bases and J by 3 bases, with 21 bases of the junction left unmatched. The CDR3 loop is CATETGQVRFEGYNEQFF. In DNA, the CDR3 is TGTGCCACCGAAACCGGACAGGTTAGGTTTGAGGGCTACAATGAGCAGTTCTTC.

About this clonotype: Compared with germline, one end of the junction differs, possibly owing to a read error. The genes are TRBV29-1 and TRBJ2-1; 7 bases are a match to TRBD2. The CDR3 runs to 13 residues. The germline gives CDR1 SQVTM, CDR2 ANQGSEA. The CDR3 region has the DNA TGCAGCGCAATACTAGCGCCTAACAATGTGCAGTTCTTC. Its protein product is CSAILAPNNVQFF.

The genes are TRBV9 and TRBJ2-2; D tentatively reads TRBD1 or TRBD2 (5 bases each). V lost 4 bases and J lost 2, with 9 bases in between. The CDR3 sequence is 14 residues long. Germline loops: CDR1 SGDLS, CDR2 YYNGEE. The CDR3: CASSSGTNTGELFF. CDR3 in DNA: TGTGCCAGCAGCTCCGGGACCAACACCGGGGAGCTGTTTTTT. The full variable domain, in which reference TRBV9 and TRBJ2-2 provide the parts outside the CDR3, is DSGVTQTPKHLITATGQRVTLRCSPRSGDLSVYWYQQSLDQGLQFLIQYYNGEERAKGNILERFSAQQFPDLHSELNLSSLELGDSALYFCASSSGTNTGELFFGEGSRLTVL.

This chain connects TRBV20-1 to TRBJ1-1; no firm D call. The CDR3 covers 12 residues. From germline, CDR1 is DFQATT and CDR2 SNEGSKA (reference sequence). Trimming stripped 4 bases from V and 5 bases from J, with 11 bases between. CDR3 sequence reads: CSAKPGETEAFF. The CDR3 coding sequence is TGCAGTGCTAAACCCGGGGAAACTGAAGCTTTCTTT.

V usage is TRBV9 and J usage is TRBJ2-7; perhaps TRBD2 as D (6 bases). V dropped 2 bases and J dropped 5 bases, with 14 bases sitting between them. CDR3 length equals 14 residues. Germline loops: CDR1 SGDLS, CDR2 YYNGEE. The CDR3 DNA reads TGTGCCAGCAGCGTCGGGCACAGGACTAACGAGCAGTACTTC. As protein: CASSVGHRTNEQYF.

This clonotype was seen a few times. The rearrangement links TRBV7-9 to TRBJ1-2; TRBD1 agrees at 9 bases. The junction had 9 bases not matched to a gene; V was cut back by 4 bases and J by 6 bases. The CDR3 sequence is 15 residues long. Germline loops: CDR1 SEHNR, CDR2 FQNEAQ (reference sequence). The CDR3 spells CASSSGQGKAHGYTF. The CDR3 nucleotides read TGTGCCAGCAGCTCAGGACAGGGGAAGGCGCATGGCTACACCTTC.

The CDR3 coding sequence is TGCAGTGCTACCGGGACTAGTCGGTACGAGCAGTACTTC. This gives the protein CSATGTSRYEQYF. The V and J genes are TRBV20-1 and TRBJ2-7; 8 bases agree with TRBD2. The germline CDR1 and CDR2 sequences are DFQATT and SNEGSKA (reference sequence). V gave up 4 bases and J gave up 4 bases; unmatched junction bases: 6. The CDR3 extends over 13 amino acids.

The chain has TRBV20-1 and TRBJ2-7, with 10 bases that match TRBD2. The CDR3 length is 13 residues. Trimming took 4 bases from V and 4 from J; bases not matched to a gene: 4. The germline V gene encodes CDR1 DFQATT and CDR2 SNEGSKA (reference sequence). The CDR3 nucleotides read TGCAGTGCTATGGGACTAGCGTCTTACGAGCAGTACTTC. It encodes CSAMGLASYEQYF.

This clonotype was counted once. The gene calls are TRBV6-5 and TRBJ2-5; TRBD2 agrees at 7 bases. The last part of the DNA fits TRBJ2-7 better; the J call may be wrong. The CDR3 covers 15 residues. The germline V gene encodes CDR1 MNHEY and CDR2 SVGAGI. The CDR3 reads CASSYGLADLDEQYF. CDR3 DNA: TGTGCCAGCAGTTATGGGCTAGCGGATCTGGACGAGCAGTACTTC.

This CDR3 reads CASSFGVSPGETQYF. In DNA form, the CDR3 reads TGTGCCAGCAGTTTCGGTGTGTCTCCCGGAGAGACCCAGTACTTC. This chain links TRBV27 with TRBJ2-5; D uncertain. There are 15 residues in the CDR3. V lost 3 bases to trimming and J lost 4 bases, with 15 bases between them. Germline V gives CDR1 MNHEY, CDR2 SMNVEV (reference sequence).

This clonotype was detected only once. The chain employs TRBV12-3 or TRBV12-4 and TRBJ2-4; weak D call: TRBD2 (6 bases). V lost 4 bases and J lost 8, with 18 bases in between. The CDR3 is made up of 15 amino acids. CDR3 loop: CASSSLLAQWDIQYF. In nucleotides, the CDR3 is TGTGCCAGCAGTTCCCTTCTAGCGCAGTGGGACATTCAGTACTTC.

The chain combines TRBV20-1 with TRBJ2-7; D assignment may be TRBD1 or TRBD2 (6 bases each). The CDR3 consists of 14 residues. Germline values: CDR1 DFQATT, CDR2 SNEGSKA (reference sequence). The V and J ends lost 3 bases and 5 bases respectively, with 17 bases between them. Written as DNA, the CDR3 is TGCAGTGCTAGGGAGGGACAAAGGGGCGACGAGCAGTACTTC. Amino acid sequence: CSAREGQRGDEQYF.

V and J are TRBV7-2 and TRBJ2-7, with TRBD2 identical over 14 bases. The germline CDR1 and CDR2 sequences are SGHTA and FQGNSA. The CDR3 length is 15 residues. J gave up 1 base and V 10 bases, and 6 bases lay outside the gene matches. Here the CDR3 reads CAISGLAGGSYEQYF. For the CDR3, the DNA is TGTGCCATTTCAGGACTAGCGGGGGGATCCTACGAGCAGTACTTC.

V is TRBV7-3 and J is TRBJ2-3; no definite D call. The CDR3 contains 13 residues. Trimming cost V 7 bases and J 0 bases, with 8 bases left between them. From germline, CDR1 is SGHTA and CDR2 FQGTGA. Here the CDR3 DNA reads TGTGCCAGCAAGGATCCTAGCACAGATACGCAGTATTTT. Protein sequence: CASKDPSTDTQYF.

The genes are TRBV6-2 or TRBV6-3 and TRBJ1-1; D possibly corresponds to TRBD1 (6 bases). The length of the CDR3 is 12 residues. Germline lookup yields CDR1 MNHEY and CDR2 SVGEGT. V shed 6 bases and J shed 6 bases, with 11 bases lying between them. CDR3 in DNA: TGTGCCAGCAGATCGTGGACAGCTGAAGCTTTCTTT. It translates to CASRSWTAEAFF.

The chain recombines TRBV9 with TRBJ2-3, with D possibly being TRBD2 (7 bases). CDR1 SGDLS and CDR2 YYNGEE come from the germline V gene. Trimming took off 7 bases at V and 1 base at J, with 16 bases between the two ends. The CDR3 contains 15 residues. CDR3 DNA sequence: TGTGCCAGCTCCATCGGGGGGCCGGGCACAGATACGCAGTATTTT. Encoded protein: CASSIGGPGTDTQYF.

This clonotype came up a few times. The chain recombines TRBV10-3 with TRBJ2-3, with D tentatively TRBD2 (6 bases). The V gene's germline CDR1 is ENHRY and CDR2 SYGVKD. The CDR3 runs to 16 residues. The germline V and J ends were trimmed by 5 bases and 6 bases, with 21 bases remaining between them. The CDR3 sequence: CAISWDLRSSVDTQYF. The CDR3 DNA is TGTGCCATCAGTTGGGACTTACGCTCTTCTGTTGATACGCAGTATTTT.

The table lists this clonotype with a few counts. V gene TRBV7-9 combines with J gene TRBJ1-2; D call uncertain. The V gene's germline CDR1 is SEHNR and CDR2 FQNEAQ (reference sequence). The length of the CDR3 is 13 residues. Trimming removed 5 bases from V and 0 bases from J, with 7 bases in between. CDR3 protein: CASSPDPNYGYTF. CDR3 DNA: TGTGCCAGCAGCCCTGATCCTAACTATGGCTACACCTTC.

The rearrangement uses TRBV10-3 and TRBJ2-5, with D perhaps matching TRBD1 or TRBD2 (6 bases each). Trimming took 3 bases from V and 2 from J, leaving 16 bases between them. This CDR3 has 16 amino acids. Per germline, CDR1 ENHRY and CDR2 SYGVKD. Here the CDR3 reads CAISEPGGPRQETQYF. The CDR3, as DNA: TGTGCCATCAGTGAACCCGGGGGCCCAAGGCAAGAGACCCAGTACTTC.

V and J are TRBV3-1 and TRBJ2-7, with D possibly TRBD1 on 6 matching bases. Trimming left V 6 bases short and J 0 bases short, with 15 bases between. From germline, CDR1 is LGHDT and CDR2 YNNKEL (reference sequence). This CDR3 is built from 15 residues. CDR3 protein: CASSHRDKSSYEQYF. DNA of the CDR3: TGTGCCAGCAGTCATCGGGACAAGAGCTCCTACGAGCAGTACTTC.

The V and J genes are TRBV7-9 and TRBJ2-3; 9 nucleotides match TRBD2. The germline V gene encodes CDR1 SEHNR and CDR2 FQNEAQ (reference sequence). After removal of 6 bases from V and 2 bases from J, the junction contained 12 bases not matched to a gene. There are 17 residues in the CDR3. CDR3: CASRGLSSGTYTDTQYF. The CDR3 DNA follows: TGTGCCAGCAGGGGCCTGTCTAGCGGGACCTACACAGATACGCAGTATTTT.

The chain employs TRBV20-1 and TRBJ2-5, with 8 bases fitting TRBD2. Per germline, CDR1 DFQATT and CDR2 SNEGSKA (reference sequence). This CDR3 comprises 12 residues. Trimming took 6 bases from V and 3 from J; bases not matched to a gene: 3. The CDR3 nucleotides are TGCAGTGCAAAGGGACTAGAAGAGACCCAGTACTTC. As protein: CSAKGLEETQYF.